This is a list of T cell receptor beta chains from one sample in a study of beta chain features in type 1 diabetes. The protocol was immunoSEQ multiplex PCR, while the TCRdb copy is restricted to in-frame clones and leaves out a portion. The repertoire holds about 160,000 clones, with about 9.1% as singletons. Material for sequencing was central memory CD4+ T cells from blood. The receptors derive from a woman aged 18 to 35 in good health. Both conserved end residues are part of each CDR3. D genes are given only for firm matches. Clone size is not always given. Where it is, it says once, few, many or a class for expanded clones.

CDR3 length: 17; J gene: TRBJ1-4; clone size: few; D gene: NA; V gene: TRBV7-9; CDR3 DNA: TGTGCCAGCAGCCCTGAACAGGGATCCCCAACTAATGAAAAACTGTTTTTT; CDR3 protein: CASSPEQGSPTNEKLFF
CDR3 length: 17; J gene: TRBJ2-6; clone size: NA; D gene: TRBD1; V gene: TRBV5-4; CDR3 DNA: TGTGCCAGCAGCTCAAGACAGGGGGCGGAAGGGGCCAACGTCCTGACTTTC; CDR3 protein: CASSSRQGAEGANVLTF
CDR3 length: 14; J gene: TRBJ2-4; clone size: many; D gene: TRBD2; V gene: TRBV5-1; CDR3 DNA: TGCGCCAGCAGCATCAGCGGGAGGAAAAACATTCAGTACTTC; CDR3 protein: CASSISGRKNIQYF
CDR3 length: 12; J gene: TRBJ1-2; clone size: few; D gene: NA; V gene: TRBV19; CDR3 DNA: TGTGCCAGTAGTCCGAACAGGGTCGGCTACACCTTC; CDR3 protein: CASSPNRVGYTF
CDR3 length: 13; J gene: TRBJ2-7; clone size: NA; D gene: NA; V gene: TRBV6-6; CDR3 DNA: TGTGCCAGCAGTAGGGGGGGTTGGAGCGAGCAGTACTTC; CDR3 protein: CASSRGGWSEQYF
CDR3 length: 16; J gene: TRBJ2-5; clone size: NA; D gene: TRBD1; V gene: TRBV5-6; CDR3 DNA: TGTGCCAGCAGCTTGGAGGGCAGGGGGCAGGGAGAGACCCAGTACTTC; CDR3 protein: CASSLEGRGQGETQYF
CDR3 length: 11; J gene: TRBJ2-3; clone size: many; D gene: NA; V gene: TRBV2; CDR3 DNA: TGTGCCAGCAGTCAGGGTCATACGCAGTATTTT; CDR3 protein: CASSQGHTQYF
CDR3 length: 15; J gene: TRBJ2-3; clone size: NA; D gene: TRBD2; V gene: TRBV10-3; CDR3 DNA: TGTGCCATCAGTGAGCCAGGCGGGAGAACAGATACGCAGTATTTT; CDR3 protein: CAISEPGGRTDTQYF
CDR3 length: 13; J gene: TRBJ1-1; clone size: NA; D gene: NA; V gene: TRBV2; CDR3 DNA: TGTGCCAGCAGTGCCGACAGACGCACTGAAGCTTTCTTT; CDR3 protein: CASSADRRTEAFF
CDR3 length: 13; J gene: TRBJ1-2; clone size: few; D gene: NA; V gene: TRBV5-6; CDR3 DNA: TGTGCCAGCAGAGCCACAGGGAACTATGGCTACACCTTC; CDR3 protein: CASRATGNYGYTF
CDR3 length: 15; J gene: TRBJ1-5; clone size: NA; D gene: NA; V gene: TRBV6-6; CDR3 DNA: TGTGCCAGCAGTTCTTGGGACATGAGCAATCAGCCCCAGCATTTT; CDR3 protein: CASSSWDMSNQPQHF
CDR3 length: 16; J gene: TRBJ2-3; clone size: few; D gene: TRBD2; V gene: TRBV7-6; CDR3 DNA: TGTGCCAGCAGCTTACAGGCGGGGGTGATCACAGATACGCAGTATTTT; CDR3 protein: CASSLQAGVITDTQYF
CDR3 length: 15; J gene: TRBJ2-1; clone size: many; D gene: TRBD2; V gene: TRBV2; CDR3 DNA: TGTGCCAGCAGTGTAGCGGGGGGGCGAATAAATGAGCAGTTCTTC; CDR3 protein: CASSVAGGRINEQFF
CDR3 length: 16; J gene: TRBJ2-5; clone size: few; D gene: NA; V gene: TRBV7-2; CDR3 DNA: TGTGCCAGCAGCCCCCTCGGGCGGGGGCCCGGAGAGACCCAGTACTTC; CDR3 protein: CASSPLGRGPGETQYF
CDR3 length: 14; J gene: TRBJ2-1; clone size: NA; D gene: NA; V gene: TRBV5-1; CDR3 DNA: TGCGCCAGCAGCTTGGGACAGACGGCCAATGAGCAGTTCTTC; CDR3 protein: CASSLGQTANEQFF
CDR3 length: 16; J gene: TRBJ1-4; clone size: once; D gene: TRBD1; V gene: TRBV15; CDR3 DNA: TGTGCCACCAGCCCCGGGGACAGGGGATCTAATGAAAAACTGTTTTTT; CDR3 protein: CATSPGDRGSNEKLFF
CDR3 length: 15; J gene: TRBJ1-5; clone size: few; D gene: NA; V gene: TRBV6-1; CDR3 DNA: TGTGCCAGCAGTCGTCAACAGGGCCTTAATCAGCCCCAGCATTTT; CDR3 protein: CASSRQQGLNQPQHF
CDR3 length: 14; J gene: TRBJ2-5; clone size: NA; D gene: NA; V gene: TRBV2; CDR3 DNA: TGTGCCAGCATCCTATTAGGGGGCCAAGAGACCCAGTACTTC; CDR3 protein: CASILLGGQETQYF
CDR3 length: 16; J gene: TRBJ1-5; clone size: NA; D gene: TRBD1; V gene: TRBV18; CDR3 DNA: TGTGCCAGCTCCCTCGTGGACAGGGGAGGCAATCAGCCCCAGCATTTT; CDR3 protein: CASSLVDRGGNQPQHF
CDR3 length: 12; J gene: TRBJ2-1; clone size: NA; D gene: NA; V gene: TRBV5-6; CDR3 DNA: TGTGCCAGCAGCTTGGCCGGGGGTGAGCAGTTCTTC; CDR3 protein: CASSLAGGEQFF
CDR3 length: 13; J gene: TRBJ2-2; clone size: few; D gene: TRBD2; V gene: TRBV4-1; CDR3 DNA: TGCGCCAGCCGGGACTATCGGACCGGGGAGCTGTTTTTT; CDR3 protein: CASRDYRTGELFF
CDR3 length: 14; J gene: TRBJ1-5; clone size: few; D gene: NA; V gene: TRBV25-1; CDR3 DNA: TGTGCCGCGTTTGGACCACGGGGGAATCAGCCCCAGCATTTT; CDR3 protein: CAAFGPRGNQPQHF
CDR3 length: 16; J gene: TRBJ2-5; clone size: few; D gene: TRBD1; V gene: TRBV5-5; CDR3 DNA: TGTGCCAGCAGCTGGGGTTATGGGACAGGGCTAGAGACCCAGTACTTC; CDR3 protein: CASSWGYGTGLETQYF
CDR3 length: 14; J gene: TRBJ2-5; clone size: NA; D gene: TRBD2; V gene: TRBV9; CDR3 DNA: TGTGCCAGCAGGGGGACTAGCGGGGAAGAGACCCAGTACTTC; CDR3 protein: CASRGTSGEETQYF
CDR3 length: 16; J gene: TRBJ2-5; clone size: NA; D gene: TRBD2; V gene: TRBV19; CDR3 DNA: TGTGCCAGTAGTGCCGGGAGGGGATCGTACCAAGAGACCCAGTACTTC; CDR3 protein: CASSAGRGSYQETQYF
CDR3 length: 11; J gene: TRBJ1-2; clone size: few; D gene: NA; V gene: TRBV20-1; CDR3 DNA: TGCAGTGCTAGCGACAGAGGCGGCTACACCTTC; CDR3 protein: CSASDRGGYTF
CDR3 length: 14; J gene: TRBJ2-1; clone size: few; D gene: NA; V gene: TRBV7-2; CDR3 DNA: TGTGCCAGCAGCTTAGGACAGGTACCCCATGAGCAGTTCTTC; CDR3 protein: CASSLGQVPHEQFF
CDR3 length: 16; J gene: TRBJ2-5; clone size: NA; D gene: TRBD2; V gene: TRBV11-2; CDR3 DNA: TGTGCCAGCAGCTTAGCAGCGGGGGGGCCGGAGGAGACCCAGTACTTC; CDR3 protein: CASSLAAGGPEETQYF
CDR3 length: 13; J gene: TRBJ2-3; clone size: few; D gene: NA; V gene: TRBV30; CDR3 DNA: TGTGCCTGGGCTAGCGCAAACACAGATACGCAGTATTTT; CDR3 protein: CAWASANTDTQYF
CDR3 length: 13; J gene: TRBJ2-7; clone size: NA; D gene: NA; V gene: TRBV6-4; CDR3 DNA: TGTGCCTCGGGCGGGACTTCTCCCCACGAGCAGTACTTC; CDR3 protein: CASGGTSPHEQYF
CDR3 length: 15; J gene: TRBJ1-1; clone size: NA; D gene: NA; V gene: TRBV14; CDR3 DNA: TGTGCCAGCAGCCAACAGGAGGTGGGGAACACTGAAGCTTTCTTT; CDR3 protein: CASSQQEVGNTEAFF
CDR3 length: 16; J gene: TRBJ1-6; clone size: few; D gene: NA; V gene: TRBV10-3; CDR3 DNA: TGTGCCATCAGTGCATCAGGGGCGATTAATAATTCACCCCTCCACTTT; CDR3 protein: CAISASGAINNSPLHF
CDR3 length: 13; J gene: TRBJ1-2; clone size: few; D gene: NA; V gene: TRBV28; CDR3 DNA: TGTGCCAGCAGTTCAGGGGAGTTAGGTGGCTACACCTTC; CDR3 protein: CASSSGELGGYTF
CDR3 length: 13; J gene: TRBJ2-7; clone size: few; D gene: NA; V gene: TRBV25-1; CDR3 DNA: TGTGCCAGCAGTGAAGGGAGTAGACCCGAGCAGTACTTC; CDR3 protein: CASSEGSRPEQYF
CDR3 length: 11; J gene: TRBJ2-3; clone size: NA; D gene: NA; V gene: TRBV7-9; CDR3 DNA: TGTGCCAGCAGCTCGTCAGATACGCAGTATTTT; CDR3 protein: CASSSSDTQYF